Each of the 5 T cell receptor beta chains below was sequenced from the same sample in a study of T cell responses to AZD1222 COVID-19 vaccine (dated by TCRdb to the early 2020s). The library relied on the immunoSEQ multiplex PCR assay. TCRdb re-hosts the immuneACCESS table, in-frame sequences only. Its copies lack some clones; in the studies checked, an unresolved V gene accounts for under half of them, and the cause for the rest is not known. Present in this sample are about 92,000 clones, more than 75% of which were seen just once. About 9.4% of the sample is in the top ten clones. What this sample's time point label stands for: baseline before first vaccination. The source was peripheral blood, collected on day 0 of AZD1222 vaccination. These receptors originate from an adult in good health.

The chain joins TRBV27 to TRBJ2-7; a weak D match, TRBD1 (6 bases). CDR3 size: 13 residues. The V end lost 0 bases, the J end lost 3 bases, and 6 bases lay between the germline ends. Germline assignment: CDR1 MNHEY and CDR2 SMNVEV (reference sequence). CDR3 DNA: TGTGCCAGCAGTTTATCAGGGGGCTACGAGCAGTACTTC. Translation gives CASSLSGGYEQYF.

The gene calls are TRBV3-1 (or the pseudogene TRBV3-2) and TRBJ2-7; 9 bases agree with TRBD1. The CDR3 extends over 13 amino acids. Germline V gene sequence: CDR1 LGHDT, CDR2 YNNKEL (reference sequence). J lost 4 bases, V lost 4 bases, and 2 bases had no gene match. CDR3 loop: CASSRGQGYEQYF. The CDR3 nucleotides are TGTGCCAGCAGCCGCGGACAGGGGTACGAGCAGTACTTC.

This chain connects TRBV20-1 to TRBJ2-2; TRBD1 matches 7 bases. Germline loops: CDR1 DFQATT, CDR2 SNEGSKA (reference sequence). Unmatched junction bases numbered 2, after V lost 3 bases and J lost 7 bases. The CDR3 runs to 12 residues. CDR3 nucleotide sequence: TGCAGTGCTAGTCGACAGGGCGGGGAGCTGTTTTTT. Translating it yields CSASRQGGELFF.

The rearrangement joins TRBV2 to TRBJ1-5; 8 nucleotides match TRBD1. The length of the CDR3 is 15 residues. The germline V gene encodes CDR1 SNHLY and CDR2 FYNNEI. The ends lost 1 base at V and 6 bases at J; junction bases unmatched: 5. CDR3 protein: CASSEGQGAGQPQHF. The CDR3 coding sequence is TGTGCCAGCAGTGAAGGGCAGGGGGCGGGTCAGCCCCAGCATTTT.

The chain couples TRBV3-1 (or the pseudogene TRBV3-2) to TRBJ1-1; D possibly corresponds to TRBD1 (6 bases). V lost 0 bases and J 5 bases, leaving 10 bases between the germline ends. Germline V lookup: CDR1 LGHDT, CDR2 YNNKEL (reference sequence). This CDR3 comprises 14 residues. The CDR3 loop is CASSQEGGRTEAFF. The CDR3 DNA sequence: TGTGCCAGCAGCCAAGAGGGGGGGCGTACTGAAGCTTTCTTT.